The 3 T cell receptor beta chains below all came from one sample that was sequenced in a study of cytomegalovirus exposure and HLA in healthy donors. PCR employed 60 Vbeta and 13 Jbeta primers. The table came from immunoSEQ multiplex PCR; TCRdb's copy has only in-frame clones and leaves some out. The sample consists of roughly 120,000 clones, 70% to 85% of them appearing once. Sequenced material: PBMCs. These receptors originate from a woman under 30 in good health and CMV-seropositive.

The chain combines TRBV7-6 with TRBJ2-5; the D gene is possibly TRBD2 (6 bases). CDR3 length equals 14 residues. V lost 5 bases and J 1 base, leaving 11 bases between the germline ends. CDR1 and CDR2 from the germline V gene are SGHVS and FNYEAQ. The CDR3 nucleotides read TGTGCCAGCAGCCCGGGGGTGACCCAAGAGACCCAGTACTTC. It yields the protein CASSPGVTQETQYF. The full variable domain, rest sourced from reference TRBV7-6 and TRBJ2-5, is GAGVSQSPRYKVTKRGQDVALRCDPISGHVSLYWYRQALGQGPEFLTYFNYEAQQDKSGLPNDRFSAERPEGSISTLTIQRTEQRDSAMYRCASSPGVTQETQYFGPGTRLLVL.

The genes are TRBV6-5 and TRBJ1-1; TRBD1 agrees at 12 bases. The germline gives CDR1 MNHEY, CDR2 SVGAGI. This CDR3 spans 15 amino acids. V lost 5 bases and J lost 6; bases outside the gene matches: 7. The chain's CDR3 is CASSRSGTGGSEAFF. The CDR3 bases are TGTGCCAGCAGTCGCTCCGGGACAGGGGGCTCTGAAGCTTTCTTT.

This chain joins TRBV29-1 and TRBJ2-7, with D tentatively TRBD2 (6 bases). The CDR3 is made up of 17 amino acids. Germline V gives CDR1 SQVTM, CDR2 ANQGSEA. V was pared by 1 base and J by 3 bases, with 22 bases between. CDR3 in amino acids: CSVEVTSESLRDYEQYF. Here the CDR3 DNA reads TGCAGCGTTGAAGTCACGTCGGAGTCCCTGCGGGACTACGAGCAGTACTTC.